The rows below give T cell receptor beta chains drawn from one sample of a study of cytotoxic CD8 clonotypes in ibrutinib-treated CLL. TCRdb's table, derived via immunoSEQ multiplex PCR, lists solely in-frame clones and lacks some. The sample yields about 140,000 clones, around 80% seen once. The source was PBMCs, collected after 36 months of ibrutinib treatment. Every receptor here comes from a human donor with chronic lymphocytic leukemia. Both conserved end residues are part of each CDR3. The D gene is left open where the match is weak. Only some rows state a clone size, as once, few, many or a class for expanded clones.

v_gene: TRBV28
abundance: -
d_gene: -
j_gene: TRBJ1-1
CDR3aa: CASTFRGGAEAFF
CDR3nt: TGTGCCAGCACCTTCAGGGGTGGAGCTGAAGCTTTCTTT

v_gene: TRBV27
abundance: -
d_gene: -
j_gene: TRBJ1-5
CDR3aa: CASSSSGGRQPQHF
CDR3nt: TGTGCCAGCAGTTCCTCGGGGGGCCGTCAGCCCCAGCATTTT

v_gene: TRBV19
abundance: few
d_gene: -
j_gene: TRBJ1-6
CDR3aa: CASSGGAGYNSPLHF
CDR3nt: TGTGCCAGTAGTGGTGGGGCTGGGTATAATTCACCCCTCCACTTT

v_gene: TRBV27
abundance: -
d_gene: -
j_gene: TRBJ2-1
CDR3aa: CASATVGGRNEQFF
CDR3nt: TGTGCCAGCGCAACTGTGGGGGGACGAAATGAGCAGTTCTTC

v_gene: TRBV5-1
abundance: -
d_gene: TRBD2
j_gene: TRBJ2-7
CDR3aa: CASRTGTRGYEQYF
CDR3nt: TGCGCCAGCCGTACCGGGACTAGAGGGTACGAGCAGTACTTC

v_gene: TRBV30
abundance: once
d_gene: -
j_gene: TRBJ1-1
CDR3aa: CAWSQSVNTEAFF
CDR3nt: TGTGCCTGGAGTCAGTCTGTGAACACTGAAGCTTTCTTT

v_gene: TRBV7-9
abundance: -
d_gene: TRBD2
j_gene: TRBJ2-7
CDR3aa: CASSKSGSRNEQYF
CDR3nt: TGTGCCAGCAGCAAGAGCGGGAGTAGGAACGAGCAGTACTTC

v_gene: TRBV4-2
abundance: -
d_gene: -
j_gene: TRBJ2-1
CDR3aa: CASSQEGRGTYNEQFF
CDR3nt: TGTGCCAGCAGCCAAGAAGGCAGGGGAACCTACAATGAGCAGTTCTTC

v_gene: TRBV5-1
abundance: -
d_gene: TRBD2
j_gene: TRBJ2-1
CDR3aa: CASSLAGGPFNEQFF
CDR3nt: TGCGCCAGCAGCTTAGCGGGAGGGCCTTTCAATGAGCAGTTCTTC

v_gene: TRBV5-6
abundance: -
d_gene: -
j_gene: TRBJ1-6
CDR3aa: CASSLLRGYNSPLHF
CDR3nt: TGTGCCAGCAGCTTGTTGAGGGGATATAATTCACCCCTCCACTTT

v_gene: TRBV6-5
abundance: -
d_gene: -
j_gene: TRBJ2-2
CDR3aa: CASSYSQPGELFF
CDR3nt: TGTGCCAGCAGTTACTCCCAGCCCGGGGAGCTGTTTTTT

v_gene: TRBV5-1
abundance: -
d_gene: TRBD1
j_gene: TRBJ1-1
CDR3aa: CASSRQGSTEAFF
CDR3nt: TGCGCCAGCAGCCGACAGGGTAGCACTGAAGCTTTCTTT

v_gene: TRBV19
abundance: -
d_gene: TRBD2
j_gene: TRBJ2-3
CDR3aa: CASSQGSGSSDTQYF
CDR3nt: TGTGCCAGTAGTCAGGGGAGCGGGAGCTCAGATACGCAGTATTTT

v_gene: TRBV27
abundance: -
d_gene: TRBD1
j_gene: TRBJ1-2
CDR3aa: CASSLSIDRGRRNYGYTF
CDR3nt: TGTGCCAGCAGTTTATCGATCGACAGGGGGCGTCGAAACTATGGCTACACCTTC

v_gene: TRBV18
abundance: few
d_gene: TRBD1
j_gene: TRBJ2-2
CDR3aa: CASSPSTGSGELFF
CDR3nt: TGTGCCAGCTCACCCTCGACAGGGTCCGGGGAGCTGTTTTTT

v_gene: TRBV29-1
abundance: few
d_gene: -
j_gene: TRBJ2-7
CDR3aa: CSVGRNYEQYF
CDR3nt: TGCAGCGTTGGGCGGAACTACGAGCAGTACTTC

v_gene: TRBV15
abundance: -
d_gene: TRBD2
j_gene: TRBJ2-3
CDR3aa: CATSREQFVRGGTDTQYF
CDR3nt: TGTGCCACCAGCAGAGAGCAGTTCGTGCGGGGGGGCACAGATACGCAGTATTTT

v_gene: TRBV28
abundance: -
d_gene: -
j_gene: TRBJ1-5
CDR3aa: CASSFYRGNQPQHF
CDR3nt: TGTGCCAGCAGTTTTTACAGGGGCAATCAGCCCCAGCATTTT

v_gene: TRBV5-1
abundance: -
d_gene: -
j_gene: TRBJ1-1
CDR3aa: CASREGANTEAFF
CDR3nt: TGCGCCAGCAGGGAAGGGGCGAACACTGAAGCTTTCTTT

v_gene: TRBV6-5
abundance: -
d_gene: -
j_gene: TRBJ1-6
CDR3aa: CASSYSGRGNSPLHF
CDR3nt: TGTGCCAGCAGTTACTCGGGCAGGGGCAATTCACCCCTCCACTTT

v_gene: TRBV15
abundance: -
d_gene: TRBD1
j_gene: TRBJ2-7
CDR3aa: CATSGQGGYEQYF
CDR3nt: TGTGCCACCAGCGGACAGGGAGGCTACGAGCAGTACTTC

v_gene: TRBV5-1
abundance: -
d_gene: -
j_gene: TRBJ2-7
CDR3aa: CASSLVIRGNDEQYF
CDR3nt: TGTGCCAGCAGCTTGGTGATCAGGGGTAACGACGAGCAGTACTTC

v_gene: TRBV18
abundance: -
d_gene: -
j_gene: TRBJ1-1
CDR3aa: CASSPPVKIEAFF
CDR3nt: TGTGCCAGCTCACCACCGGTCAAAATAGAAGCTTTCTTT

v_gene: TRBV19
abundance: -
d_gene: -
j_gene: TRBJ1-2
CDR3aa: CASSIVVGGGYGYTF
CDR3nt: TGTGCCAGTAGTATAGTAGTCGGGGGCGGCTATGGCTACACCTTC

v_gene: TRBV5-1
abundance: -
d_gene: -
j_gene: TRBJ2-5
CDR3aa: CASSLDPQGRQETQYF
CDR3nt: TGCGCCAGCAGCTTGGACCCCCAGGGAAGGCAAGAGACCCAGTACTTC

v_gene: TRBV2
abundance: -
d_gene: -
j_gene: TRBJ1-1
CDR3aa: CASSDFNTEAFF
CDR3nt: TGTGCCAGCAGTGATTTTAACACTGAAGCTTTCTTT

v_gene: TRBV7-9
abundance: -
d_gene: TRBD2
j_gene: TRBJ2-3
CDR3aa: CASSSATGGPPDTQYF
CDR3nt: TGTGCCAGCAGCTCCGCGACGGGAGGGCCCCCAGATACGCAGTATTTT

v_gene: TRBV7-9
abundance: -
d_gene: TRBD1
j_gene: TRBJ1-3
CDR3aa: CASSQGQPGNTIYF
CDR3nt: TGTGCCAGCAGCCAGGGACAGCCTGGAAACACCATATATTTT

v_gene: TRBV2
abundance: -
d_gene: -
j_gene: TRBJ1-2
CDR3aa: CASTAEYGYTF
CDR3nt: TGTGCCAGCACCGCAGAGTATGGCTACACCTTC

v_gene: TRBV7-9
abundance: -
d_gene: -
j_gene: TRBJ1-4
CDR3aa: CAAQGAGGNEKLFF
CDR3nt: TGTGCCGCCCAAGGAGCGGGAGGTAATGAAAAACTGTTTTTT

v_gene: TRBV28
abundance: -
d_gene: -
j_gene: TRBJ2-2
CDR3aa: CASSGGGNTGELFF
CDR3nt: TGTGCCAGCTCAGGTGGGGGAAACACCGGGGAGCTGTTTTTT

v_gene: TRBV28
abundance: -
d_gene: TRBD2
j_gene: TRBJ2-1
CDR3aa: CASSTGTSINEQFF
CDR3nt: TGTGCCAGCAGCACCGGGACTAGTATCAATGAGCAGTTCTTC

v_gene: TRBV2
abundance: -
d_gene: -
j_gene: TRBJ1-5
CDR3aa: CASNPQYNQPQHF
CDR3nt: TGTGCCAGCAACCCGCAGTACAATCAGCCCCAGCATTTT

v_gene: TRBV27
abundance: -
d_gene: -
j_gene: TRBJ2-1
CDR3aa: CASRRQYEQFF
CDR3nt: TGTGCCAGCAGACGACAATATGAGCAGTTCTTC

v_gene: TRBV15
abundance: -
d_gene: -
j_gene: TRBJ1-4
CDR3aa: CATSRELAGWEKLFF
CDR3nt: TGTGCCACCAGCAGAGAATTGGCAGGGTGGGAAAAACTGTTTTTT

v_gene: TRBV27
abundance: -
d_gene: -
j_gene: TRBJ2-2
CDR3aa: CASSFGPTTTGELFF
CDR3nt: TGTGCCAGCAGTTTCGGCCCGACAACCACCGGGGAGCTGTTTTTT

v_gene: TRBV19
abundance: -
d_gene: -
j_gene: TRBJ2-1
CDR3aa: CASSTRGGHMFF
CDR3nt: TGTGCCAGTAGTACCCGCGGGGGCCACATGTTCTTC

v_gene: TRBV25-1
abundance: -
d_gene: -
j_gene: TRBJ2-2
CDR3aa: CASSGRTANTGELFF
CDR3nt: TGTGCCAGCAGTGGGAGGACGGCGAACACCGGGGAGCTGTTTTTT

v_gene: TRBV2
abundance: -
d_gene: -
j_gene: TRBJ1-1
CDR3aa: CASSVDREAFF
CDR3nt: TGTGCCAGCAGTGTGGACCGCGAGGCTTTCTTT

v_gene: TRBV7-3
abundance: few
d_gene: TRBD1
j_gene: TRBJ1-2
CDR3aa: CASSPETGRNYGYTF
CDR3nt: TGTGCCAGCAGCCCGGAGACAGGGAGGAACTATGGCTACACCTTC

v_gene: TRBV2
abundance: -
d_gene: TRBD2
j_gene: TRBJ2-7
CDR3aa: CASKRESYEQYF
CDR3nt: TGTGCCAGCAAGCGGGAATCCTACGAGCAGTACTTC

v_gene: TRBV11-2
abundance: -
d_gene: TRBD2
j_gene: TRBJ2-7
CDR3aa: CASSYAGVSSYEQYF
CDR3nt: TGTGCCAGCAGCTATGCGGGGGTGAGCTCCTACGAGCAGTACTTC

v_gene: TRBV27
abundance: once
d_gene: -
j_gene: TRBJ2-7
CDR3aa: CASSYDGRGYEQYF
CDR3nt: TGTGCCAGCAGTTATGACGGAAGGGGGTACGAGCAGTACTTC

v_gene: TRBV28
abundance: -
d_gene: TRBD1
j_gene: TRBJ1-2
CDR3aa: CASILRQGYGYTF
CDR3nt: TGTGCCAGCATTCTCCGACAGGGGTACGGCTACACCTTC

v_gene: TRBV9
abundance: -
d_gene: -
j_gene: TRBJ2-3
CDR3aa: CASSVSLGRDTQYF
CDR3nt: TGTGCCAGCAGCGTAAGCCTGGGCAGAGATACGCAGTATTTT

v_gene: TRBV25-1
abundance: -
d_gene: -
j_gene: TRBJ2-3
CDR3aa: CASSRGWRSADTQYF
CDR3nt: TGTGCCAGCAGTCGGGGGTGGAGGAGCGCAGATACGCAGTATTTT

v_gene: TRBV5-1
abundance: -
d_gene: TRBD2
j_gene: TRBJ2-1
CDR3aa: CASKLAGEYNEQFF
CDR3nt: TGCGCCAGCAAACTAGCGGGGGAGTACAATGAGCAGTTCTTC

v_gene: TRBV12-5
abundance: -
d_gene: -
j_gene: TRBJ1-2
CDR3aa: CASGSQGEHYGYTF
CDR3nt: TGTGCTAGTGGCTCGCAGGGTGAACACTATGGCTACACCTTC

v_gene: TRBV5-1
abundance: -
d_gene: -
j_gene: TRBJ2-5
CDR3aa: CASSLIRDIQETQYF
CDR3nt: TGCGCCAGCAGCCTAATCCGGGACATCCAAGAGACCCAGTACTTC

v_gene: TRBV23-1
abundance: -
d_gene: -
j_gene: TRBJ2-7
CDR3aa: CASSPLRRGVPWDYEQYF
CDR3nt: TGCGCCAGCAGTCCCCTTAGAAGGGGGGTCCCTTGGGACTACGAGCAGTACTTC

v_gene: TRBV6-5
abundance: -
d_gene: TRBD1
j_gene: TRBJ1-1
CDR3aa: CASSAGTGGEAFF
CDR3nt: TGTGCCAGCAGTGCCGGGACAGGGGGCGAAGCTTTCTTT

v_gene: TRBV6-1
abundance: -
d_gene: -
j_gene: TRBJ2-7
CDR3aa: CASRTTGASYEQYF
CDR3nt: TGTGCCAGCAGAACTACCGGGGCCTCCTACGAGCAGTACTTC

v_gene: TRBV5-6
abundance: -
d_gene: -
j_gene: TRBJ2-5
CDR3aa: CASSDLTRSTQYF
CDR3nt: TGTGCCAGCAGCGACCTGACCCGCTCGACCCAGTACTTC

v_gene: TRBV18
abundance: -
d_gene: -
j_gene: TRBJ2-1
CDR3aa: CASSPRPRSWNEQFF
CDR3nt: TGTGCCAGCTCACCACGGCCCCGATCTTGGAATGAGCAGTTCTTC

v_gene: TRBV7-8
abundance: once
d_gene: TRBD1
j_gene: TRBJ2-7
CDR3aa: CASTLTGTGGWYEQYF
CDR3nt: TGTGCCAGCACCCTTACTGGGACAGGGGGTTGGTACGAGCAGTACTTC

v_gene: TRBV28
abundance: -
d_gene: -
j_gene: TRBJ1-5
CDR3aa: CASTIDSSNQPQHF
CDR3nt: TGTGCCAGCACTATAGACAGTAGCAATCAGCCCCAGCATTTT

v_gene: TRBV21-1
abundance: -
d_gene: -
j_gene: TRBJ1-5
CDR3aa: CASSKGGKSNQPQHF
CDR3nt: TGTGCCAGCAGCAAAGGGGGGAAGAGCAATCAGCCCCAGCATTTT

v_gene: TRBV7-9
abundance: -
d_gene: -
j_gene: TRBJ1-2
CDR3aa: CASSAGYQTEGYTF
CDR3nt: TGTGCCAGCAGCGCGGGATACCAGACGGAGGGCTACACCTTC

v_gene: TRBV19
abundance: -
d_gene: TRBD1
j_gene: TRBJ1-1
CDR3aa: CASSTPFGTGIMTEAFF
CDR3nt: TGTGCCAGTAGTACCCCCTTCGGGACAGGGATCATGACTGAAGCTTTCTTT